This T cell receptor beta chain was captured in a study of CD8+ T cells in alopecia areata. Study summary: Affected scalp percentage determined the severity score of treated patients.

About this clone itself: The antigen remains undetermined.

From germline, CDR1 is SGHVS and CDR2 FQNEAQ. With V trimmed by 3 bases and J by 8 bases, 6 bases remained unmatched. The CDR3 covers 13 residues. Study-level results: In blood and scalp, many expanded lesional clones persisted during tofacitinib.

Specified treatment: oral pan-JAK inhibitor, 5-10 mg twice daily. The sequencing template was cDNA reverse transcribed from extracted RNA. TCRdb keeps only in-frame clones here, not all; method: immunoSEQ multiplex PCR. The table records more than 200,000 clones, 43% of them present only once. This sequence joins TRBV7-8 and TRBJ2-7, with TRBD2 identical over 8 bases. Sequencing used CD4+ T cells sorted from blood, obtained at approximately week 36, from a patient treated with tofacitinib. The clonotype was recovered from a human donor with alopecia areata. The CDR3 DNA follows: TGTGCCAGCAGCTTGCAGACTAGCGATAAGCAGTACTTC. This sequence encodes CASSLQTSDKQYF.